The rows below give T cell receptor beta chains drawn from one sample of a study of blood T cell repertoires in COVID-19. Profiled with immunoSEQ multiplex PCR; TCRdb holds only in-frame clones, not every one. The sample consists of 150,000 to 250,000 clones, 75% to 85% of them appearing once. Sequenced input: PBMCs or T cells enriched from blood (not recorded which). Receptors originate from a man aged 40-49 years who had recovered from COVID-19. Both conserved end residues are trimmed from each CDR3.

J gene: TRBJ2-2
V gene: TRBV18
CDR3 protein: ASSPPSLAGGVTGELF

J gene: TRBJ2-7
V gene: TRBV6-5
CDR3 protein: ASSRDRNSYEQY

J gene: TRBJ2-3
V gene: TRBV6-5
CDR3 protein: ASSYSPGGRFY

J gene: TRBJ2-1
V gene: TRBV5-1
CDR3 protein: ASSLTAGVGNEQF

J gene: TRBJ1-3
V gene: TRBV19
CDR3 protein: ASSRDRDSGNTIY

J gene: TRBJ2-4
V gene: TRBV7-9
CDR3 protein: ASSLPGDLKNIQY

J gene: TRBJ2-1
V gene: TRBV7-3
CDR3 protein: ASSLQSSGGPAQF

J gene: TRBJ2-3
V gene: TRBV2
CDR3 protein: ASSETLYRGYNTDTQY

J gene: TRBJ2-1
V gene: TRBV7-9
CDR3 protein: ASSQGLAGYEQF

J gene: TRBJ2-2
V gene: TRBV29-1
CDR3 protein: SGRRDSNTGELF

J gene: TRBJ1-6
V gene: TRBV25-1
CDR3 protein: ASREGNSPLH

J gene: TRBJ2-3
V gene: TRBV28
CDR3 protein: ASSLVSTSGSITDTQY

J gene: TRBJ1-1
V gene: TRBV30
CDR3 protein: AWSVHQGMNTEAF

J gene: TRBJ2-7
V gene: TRBV4-3
CDR3 protein: ASSQGLAGVSSYEQY

J gene: TRBJ1-1
V gene: TRBV19
CDR3 protein: ASSIDRTVNTEAF

J gene: TRBJ2-2
V gene: TRBV6-1
CDR3 protein: ASSELAAPGTGELF

J gene: TRBJ2-2
V gene: TRBV5-1
CDR3 protein: ASHSGTSNTGELF

J gene: TRBJ2-7
V gene: TRBV12-3/TRBV12-4
CDR3 protein: ASSPLGYEQY

J gene: TRBJ2-7
V gene: TRBV5-4
CDR3 protein: ASSLNGQGRAYEQY

J gene: TRBJ2-1
V gene: TRBV9
CDR3 protein: ASSVNTSPQQF

J gene: TRBJ2-1
V gene: TRBV19
CDR3 protein: AVGFTGGLNEQF

J gene: TRBJ1-2
V gene: TRBV5-1
CDR3 protein: ATSGGGFYGYT

J gene: TRBJ2-1
V gene: TRBV10-3
CDR3 protein: AISDLYEQF

J gene: TRBJ2-7
V gene: TRBV19
CDR3 protein: ASKWASGGGEQY

J gene: TRBJ2-1
V gene: TRBV24-1
CDR3 protein: ATSDGLAGVDDEQF

J gene: TRBJ2-1
V gene: TRBV7-6
CDR3 protein: ASSFNKGDGAYEQF

J gene: TRBJ2-7
V gene: TRBV15
CDR3 protein: ATSRDSGMNYEQY

J gene: TRBJ2-1
V gene: TRBV9
CDR3 protein: ASSVTSAQEQF

J gene: TRBJ1-2
V gene: TRBV9
CDR3 protein: ASSVAGAYGYT

J gene: TRBJ1-4
V gene: TRBV13
CDR3 protein: ASIGLAGQGAGNEKLF

J gene: TRBJ1-1
V gene: TRBV7-9
CDR3 protein: ASSFDSRNTEAF

J gene: TRBJ2-1
V gene: TRBV9
CDR3 protein: ASSVDGTSELLVYNEQF

J gene: TRBJ1-2
V gene: TRBV6-5
CDR3 protein: ASRKTGVYT

J gene: TRBJ2-3
V gene: TRBV21-1
CDR3 protein: ASSQELAADTDTQY

J gene: TRBJ2-5
V gene: TRBV9
CDR3 protein: ASSVDRGGQETQY

J gene: TRBJ1-1
V gene: TRBV6-2/TRBV6-3
CDR3 protein: ASSNRFGGLNTEAF

J gene: TRBJ2-5
V gene: TRBV3-1/TRBV3-2
CDR3 protein: ASSQEGLAAQETQY

J gene: TRBJ1-2
V gene: TRBV7-3
CDR3 protein: ASSLIGGRPYGYT

J gene: TRBJ2-2
V gene: TRBV24-1
CDR3 protein: ATSAPSGGGSTGELF

J gene: TRBJ2-3
V gene: TRBV24-1
CDR3 protein: ATSELTGRTDTQY

J gene: TRBJ2-1
V gene: TRBV7-2
CDR3 protein: ASSLEGGLAYNEQF

J gene: TRBJ2-3
V gene: TRBV30
CDR3 protein: AWSPGGDTQY

J gene: TRBJ1-6
V gene: TRBV9
CDR3 protein: ASSGPAGDNSPLH

J gene: TRBJ1-5
V gene: TRBV24-1
CDR3 protein: ATSGGPGTGGSYSNQPQH

J gene: TRBJ2-3
V gene: TRBV5-6
CDR3 protein: ASSPEAGADTQY

J gene: TRBJ2-1
V gene: TRBV18
CDR3 protein: ASSPPGTSANEQF

J gene: TRBJ1-5
V gene: TRBV28
CDR3 protein: ASGTGGYQPQH

J gene: TRBJ1-1
V gene: TRBV12-3/TRBV12-4
CDR3 protein: ASSFRQGAEAF

J gene: TRBJ2-1
V gene: TRBV7-3
CDR3 protein: ASSLTSSGEVDEQF

J gene: TRBJ2-5
V gene: TRBV7-2
CDR3 protein: ASTLDYPQETQY

J gene: TRBJ2-1
V gene: TRBV7-3
CDR3 protein: ASSLTFAGEYNEQF

J gene: TRBJ2-1
V gene: TRBV2
CDR3 protein: ASRSGLAGYNEQF

J gene: TRBJ2-5
V gene: TRBV7-9
CDR3 protein: ASSSTSGRPQETQY

J gene: TRBJ1-2
V gene: TRBV27
CDR3 protein: ASSFGGFYGYT

J gene: TRBJ1-1
V gene: TRBV11-1
CDR3 protein: ASSSLLGQGDTEAF